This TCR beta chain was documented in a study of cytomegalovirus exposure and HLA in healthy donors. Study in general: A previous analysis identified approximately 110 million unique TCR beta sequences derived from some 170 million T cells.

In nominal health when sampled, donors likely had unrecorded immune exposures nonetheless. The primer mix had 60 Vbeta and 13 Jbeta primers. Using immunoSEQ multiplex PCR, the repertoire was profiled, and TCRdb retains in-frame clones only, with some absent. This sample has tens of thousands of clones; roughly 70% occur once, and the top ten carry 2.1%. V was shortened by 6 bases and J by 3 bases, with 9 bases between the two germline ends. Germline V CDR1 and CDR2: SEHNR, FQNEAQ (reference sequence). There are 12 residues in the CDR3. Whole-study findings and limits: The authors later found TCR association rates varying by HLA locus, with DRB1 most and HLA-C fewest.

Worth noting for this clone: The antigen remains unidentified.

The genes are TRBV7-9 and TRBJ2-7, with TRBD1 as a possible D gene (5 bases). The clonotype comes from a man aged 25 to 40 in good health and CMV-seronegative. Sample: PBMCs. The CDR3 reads CASSLQGYEQYF. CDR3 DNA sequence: TGTGCCAGCAGTTTGCAGGGCTACGAGCAGTACTTC.